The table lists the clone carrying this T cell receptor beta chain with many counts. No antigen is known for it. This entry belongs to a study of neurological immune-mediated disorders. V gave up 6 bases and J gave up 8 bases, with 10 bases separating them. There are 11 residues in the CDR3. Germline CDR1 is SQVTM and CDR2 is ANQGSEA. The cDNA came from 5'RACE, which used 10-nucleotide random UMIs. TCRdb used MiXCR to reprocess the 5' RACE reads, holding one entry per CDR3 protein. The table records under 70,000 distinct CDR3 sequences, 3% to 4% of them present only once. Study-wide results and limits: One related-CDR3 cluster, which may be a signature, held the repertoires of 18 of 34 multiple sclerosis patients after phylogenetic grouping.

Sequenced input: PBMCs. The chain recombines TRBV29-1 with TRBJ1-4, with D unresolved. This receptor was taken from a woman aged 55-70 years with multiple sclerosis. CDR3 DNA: TGCAGCGTCCAAATGGCCGAAAAACTGTTTTTT. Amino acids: CSVQMAEKLFF.